The text below deals with one T cell receptor beta chain. The entry originates in a study of control samples from healthy donors and cancer patients. CDR1 SGHAT and CDR2 FQDESV come from the germline V gene (reference sequence). Unmatched junction bases numbered 5, after V lost 2 bases and J lost 5 bases. The CDR3 length is 15 residues. Only in-frame clones appear in the TCRdb table, and some are missing; sequencing was by immunoSEQ multiplex PCR. The sample records around 200,000 clones, 90% to 95% being singletons. Specimen: blood. This TCR was recovered from a woman aged 25 to 39 in good health. The chain recombines TRBV11-1 with TRBJ2-5; 10 positions match TRBD1. The DNA for the CDR3 is TGTGCCAGCAGCTTACCTGGGACAGGGGTTGAGACCCAGTACTTC. Protein: CASSLPGTGVETQYF.